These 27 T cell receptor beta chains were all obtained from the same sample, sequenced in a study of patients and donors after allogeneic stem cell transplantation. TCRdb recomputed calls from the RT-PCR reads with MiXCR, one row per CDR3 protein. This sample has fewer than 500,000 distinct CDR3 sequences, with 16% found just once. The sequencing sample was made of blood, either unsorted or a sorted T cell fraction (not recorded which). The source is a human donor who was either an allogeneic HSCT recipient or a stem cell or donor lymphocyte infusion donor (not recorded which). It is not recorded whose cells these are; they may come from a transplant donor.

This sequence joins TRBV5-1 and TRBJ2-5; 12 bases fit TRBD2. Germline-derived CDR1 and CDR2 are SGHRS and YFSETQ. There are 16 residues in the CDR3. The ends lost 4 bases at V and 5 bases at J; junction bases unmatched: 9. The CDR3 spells CASSPGLAGSGETQYF. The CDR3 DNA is TGCGCCAGCAGCCCGGGACTAGCGGGTTCCGGGGAGACCCAGTACTTC.

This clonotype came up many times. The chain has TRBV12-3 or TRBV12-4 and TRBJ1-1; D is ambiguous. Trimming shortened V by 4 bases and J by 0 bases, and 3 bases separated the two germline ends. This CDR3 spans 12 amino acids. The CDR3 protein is CASSWVNTEAFF. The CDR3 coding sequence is TGTGCCAGCAGTTGGGTGAACACTGAAGCTTTCTTT.

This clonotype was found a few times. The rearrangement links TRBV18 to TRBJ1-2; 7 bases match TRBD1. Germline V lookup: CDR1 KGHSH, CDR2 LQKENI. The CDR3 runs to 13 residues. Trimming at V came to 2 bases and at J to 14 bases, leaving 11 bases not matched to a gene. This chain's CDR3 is CASSPLSEGARTF. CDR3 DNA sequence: TGTGCCAGCTCACCATTAAGTGAGGGGGCGAGGACCTTC.

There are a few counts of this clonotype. The CDR3 nucleotides are TGTGCCAGCAGCCCCACCGGGACAAGGAGGAACACTGAAGCTTTCTTT. Its translation is CASSPTGTRRNTEAFF. This chain links TRBV11-3 with TRBJ1-1, with D possibly matching TRBD1 (6 bases). Per germline, CDR1 SGHNT and CDR2 YENEEA. The germline V and J ends were trimmed by 5 bases and 1 base, with 17 bases remaining between them. The CDR3 runs to 16 residues.

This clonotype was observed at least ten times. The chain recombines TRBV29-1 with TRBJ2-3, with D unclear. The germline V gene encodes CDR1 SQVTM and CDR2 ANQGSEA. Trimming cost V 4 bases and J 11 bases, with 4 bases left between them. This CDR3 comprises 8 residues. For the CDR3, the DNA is TGCAGCGTTGGGTGGCAGTATTTT. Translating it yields CSVGWQYF.

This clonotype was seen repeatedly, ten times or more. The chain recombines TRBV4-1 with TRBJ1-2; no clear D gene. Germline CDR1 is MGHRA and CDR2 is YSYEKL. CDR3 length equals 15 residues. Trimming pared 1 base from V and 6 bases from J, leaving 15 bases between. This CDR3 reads CASSQGAIIMHGYTF. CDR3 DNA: TGCGCCAGCAGCCAAGGGGCCATAATTATGCATGGCTACACCTTC.

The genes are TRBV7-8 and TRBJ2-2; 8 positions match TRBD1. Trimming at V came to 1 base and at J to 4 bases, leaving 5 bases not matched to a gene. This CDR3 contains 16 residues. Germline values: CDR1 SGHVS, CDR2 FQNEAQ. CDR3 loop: CASSLGRGPFTGELFF. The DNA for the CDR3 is TGTGCCAGCAGCTTAGGCAGGGGGCCCTTCACCGGGGAGCTGTTTTTT.

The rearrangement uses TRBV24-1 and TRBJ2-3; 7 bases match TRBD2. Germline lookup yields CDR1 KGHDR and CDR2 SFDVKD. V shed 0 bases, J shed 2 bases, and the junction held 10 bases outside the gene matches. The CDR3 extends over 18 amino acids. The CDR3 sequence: CATSDLSGEASDTDTQYF. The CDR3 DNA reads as TGTGCCACCAGTGATTTGAGCGGGGAGGCGTCGGACACAGATACGCAGTATTTT.

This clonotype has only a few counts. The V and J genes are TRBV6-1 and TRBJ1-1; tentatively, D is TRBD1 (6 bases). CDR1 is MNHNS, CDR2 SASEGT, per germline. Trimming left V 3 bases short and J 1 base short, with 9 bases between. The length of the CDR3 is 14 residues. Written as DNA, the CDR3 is TGTGCCAGCAGTGATGCAGGGGCGAACACTGAAGCTTTCTTT. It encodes CASSDAGANTEAFF.

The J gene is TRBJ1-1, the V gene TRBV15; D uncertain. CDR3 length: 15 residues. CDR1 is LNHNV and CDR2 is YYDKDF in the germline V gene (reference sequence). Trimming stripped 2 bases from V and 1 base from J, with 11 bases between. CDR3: CATSRRPKGNTEAFF. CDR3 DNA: TGTGCCACCAGCAGACGTCCCAAGGGGAACACTGAAGCTTTCTTT.

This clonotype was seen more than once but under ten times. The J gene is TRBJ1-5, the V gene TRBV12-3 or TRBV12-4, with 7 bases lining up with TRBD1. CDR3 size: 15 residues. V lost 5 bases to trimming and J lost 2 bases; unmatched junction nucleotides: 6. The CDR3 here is CASSDTGAGNQPQHF. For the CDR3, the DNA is TGTGCCAGCAGTGACACAGGGGCCGGCAATCAGCCCCAGCATTTT.

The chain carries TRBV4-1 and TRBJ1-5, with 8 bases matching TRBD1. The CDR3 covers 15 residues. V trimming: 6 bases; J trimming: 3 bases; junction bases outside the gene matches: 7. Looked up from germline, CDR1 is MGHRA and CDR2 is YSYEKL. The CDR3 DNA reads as TGCGCCAGCAGTTTGGCGGACAGGGACAATCAGCCCCAGCATTTT. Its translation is CASSLADRDNQPQHF.

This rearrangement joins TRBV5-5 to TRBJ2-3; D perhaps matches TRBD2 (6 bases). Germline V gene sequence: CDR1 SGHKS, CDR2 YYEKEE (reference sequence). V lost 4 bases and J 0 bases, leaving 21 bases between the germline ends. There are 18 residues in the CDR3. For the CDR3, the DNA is TGTGCCAGCAGCCGCGGCCGGGCCGGGAGTGTCAGCACAGATACGCAGTATTTT. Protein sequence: CASSRGRAGSVSTDTQYF. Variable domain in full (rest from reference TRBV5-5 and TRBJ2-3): DAGVTQSPTHLIKTRGQQVTLRCSPISGHKSVSWYQQVLGQGPQFIFQYYEKEERGRGNFPDRFSARQFPNYSSELNVNALLLGDSALYLCASSRGRAGSVSTDTQYFGPGTRLTVL.

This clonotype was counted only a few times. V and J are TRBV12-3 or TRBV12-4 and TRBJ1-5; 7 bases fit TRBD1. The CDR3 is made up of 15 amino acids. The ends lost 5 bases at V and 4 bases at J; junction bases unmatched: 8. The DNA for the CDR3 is TGTGCCAGCAGTACTCGACGGGACAGAAATCAGCCCCAGCATTTT. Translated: CASSTRRDRNQPQHF.

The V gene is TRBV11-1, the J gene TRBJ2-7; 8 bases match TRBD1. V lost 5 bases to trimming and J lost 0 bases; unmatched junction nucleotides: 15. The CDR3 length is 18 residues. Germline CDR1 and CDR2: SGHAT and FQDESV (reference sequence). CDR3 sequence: CASSRSLSYRGASYEQYF. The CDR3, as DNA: TGTGCCAGCAGCCGAAGCTTATCATACAGGGGGGCCTCCTACGAGCAGTACTTC.

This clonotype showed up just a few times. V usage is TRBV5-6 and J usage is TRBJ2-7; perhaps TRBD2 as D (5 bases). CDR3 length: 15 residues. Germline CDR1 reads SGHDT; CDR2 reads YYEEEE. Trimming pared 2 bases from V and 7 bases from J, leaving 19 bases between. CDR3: CASSLGGLPTGEQYF. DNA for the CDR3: TGTGCCAGCAGCTTAGGCGGGCTCCCCACGGGGGAGCAGTACTTC.

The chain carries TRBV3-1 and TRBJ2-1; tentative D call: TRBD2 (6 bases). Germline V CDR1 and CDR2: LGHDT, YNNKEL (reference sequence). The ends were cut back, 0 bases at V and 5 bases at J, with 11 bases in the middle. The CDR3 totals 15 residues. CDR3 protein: CASSQEIGGNNEQFF. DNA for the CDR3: TGTGCCAGCAGCCAAGAAATTGGAGGGAACAATGAGCAGTTCTTC.

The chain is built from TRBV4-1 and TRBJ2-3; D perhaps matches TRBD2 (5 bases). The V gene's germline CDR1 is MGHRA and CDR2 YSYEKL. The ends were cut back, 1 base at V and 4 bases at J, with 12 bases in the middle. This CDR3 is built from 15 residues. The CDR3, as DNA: TGCGCCAGCAGCCAAGGAGTAGGGAGCGCAGATACGCAGTATTTT. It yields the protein CASSQGVGSADTQYF.

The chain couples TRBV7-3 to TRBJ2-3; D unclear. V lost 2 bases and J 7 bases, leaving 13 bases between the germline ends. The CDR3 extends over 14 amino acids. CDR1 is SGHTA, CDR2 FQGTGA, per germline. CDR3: CASSLGQRVNTQYF. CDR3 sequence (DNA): TGTGCCAGCAGCTTAGGCCAACGGGTAAATACGCAGTATTTT.

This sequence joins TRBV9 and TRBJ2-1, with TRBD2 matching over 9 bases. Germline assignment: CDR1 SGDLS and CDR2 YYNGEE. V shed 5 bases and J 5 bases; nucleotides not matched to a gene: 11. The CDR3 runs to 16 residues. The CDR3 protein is CASRQPVAGVNNEQFF. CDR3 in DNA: TGTGCCAGCAGACAGCCTGTAGCGGGAGTAAACAATGAGCAGTTCTTC.

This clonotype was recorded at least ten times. As DNA, the CDR3 is TGCAGTGCTATCTCCGGGACAGGGGTCTACGAGCAGTACTTC. It encodes CSAISGTGVYEQYF. The chain couples TRBV20-1 to TRBJ2-7; the match to TRBD1 covers 10 bases. This CDR3 is built from 14 residues. The germline V gene encodes CDR1 DFQATT and CDR2 SNEGSKA (reference sequence). The V segment lost 4 bases and the J segment 3 bases; nucleotides outside the gene matches: 6.

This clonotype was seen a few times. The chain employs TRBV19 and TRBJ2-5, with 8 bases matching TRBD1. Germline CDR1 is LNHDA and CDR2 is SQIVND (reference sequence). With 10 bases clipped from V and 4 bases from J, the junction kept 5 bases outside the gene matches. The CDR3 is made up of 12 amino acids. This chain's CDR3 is CATSDRAETQYF. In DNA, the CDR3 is TGTGCCACCTCGGACAGGGCAGAGACCCAGTACTTC.

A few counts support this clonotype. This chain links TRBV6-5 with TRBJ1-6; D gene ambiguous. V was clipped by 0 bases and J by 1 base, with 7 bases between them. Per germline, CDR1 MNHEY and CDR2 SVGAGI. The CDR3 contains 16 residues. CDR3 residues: CASSYSMGSYNSPLHF. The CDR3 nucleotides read TGTGCCAGCAGTTACTCAATGGGGTCCTATAATTCACCCCTCCACTTT.

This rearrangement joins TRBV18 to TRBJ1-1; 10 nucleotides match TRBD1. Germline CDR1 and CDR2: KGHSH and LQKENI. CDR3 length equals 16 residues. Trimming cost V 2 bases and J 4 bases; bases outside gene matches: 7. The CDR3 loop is CASSPKTGGAGTEAFF. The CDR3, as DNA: TGTGCCAGCTCACCAAAGACAGGGGGCGCGGGCACTGAAGCTTTCTTT.

CDR3 loop: CASSPGTRHTDTQYF. DNA of the CDR3: TGTGCCAGCAGCCCCGGGACTCGACACACAGATACGCAGTATTTT. This chain uses TRBV11-2 with TRBJ2-3, with TRBD2 as a possible D gene (6 bases). The CDR3 runs 15 residues. The V end lost 5 bases, the J end lost 2 bases, and 14 bases lay between the germline ends. Germline assignment: CDR1 SGHAT and CDR2 FQNNGV.

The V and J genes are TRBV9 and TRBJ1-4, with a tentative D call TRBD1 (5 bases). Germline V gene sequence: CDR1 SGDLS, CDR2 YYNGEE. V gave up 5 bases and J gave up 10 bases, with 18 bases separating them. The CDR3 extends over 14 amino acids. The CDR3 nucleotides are TGTGCCAGCAGTCTGGGGACGCCGGGAGGAAAACTGTTTTTT. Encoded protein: CASSLGTPGGKLFF.

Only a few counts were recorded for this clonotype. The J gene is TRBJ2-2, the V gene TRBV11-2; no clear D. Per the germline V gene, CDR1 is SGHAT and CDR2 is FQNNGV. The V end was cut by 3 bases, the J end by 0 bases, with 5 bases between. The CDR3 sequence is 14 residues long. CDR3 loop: CASSFTTNTGELFF. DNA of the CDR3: TGTGCCAGCAGCTTCACCACGAACACCGGGGAGCTGTTTTTT.